These 18 T cell receptor beta chains share one sample of origin, sequenced in a study of OX40 agonist ivuxolimab in advanced cancers. Assay used: immunoSEQ multiplex PCR; TCRdb lists only in-frame clones, some missing. The sample has 80,000 or so clones; around four fifths are singletons. The material sequenced was CD4+ or CD8+ T cells sorted from blood, taken in a trial of the OX40 agonist ivuxolimab. These receptors came from an adult with an advanced solid tumor such as melanoma, head and neck, liver or kidney cancer.

The chain couples TRBV21-1 to TRBJ1-2. TRBV21-1 is recorded as a pseudogene. CDR3 length equals 10 residues. CDR3 sequence reads: CASSDGASVF. The CDR3 DNA is TGTGCCAGCAGCGACGGGGCCTCGGTCTTC.

The chain carries TRBV2 and TRBJ2-1; unclear D gene. CDR1 and CDR2 from the germline V gene are SNHLY and FYNNEI. The length of the CDR3 is 11 residues. Trimming left V 5 bases short and J 7 bases short, with 6 bases between. Here the CDR3 DNA reads TGTGCCAGCAGTCCCCAAAATGAGCAGTTCTTC. This gives the protein CASSPQNEQFF.

In its sample, this clone was seen a few times. This rearrangement joins TRBV4-1 to TRBJ1-1; D unclear. CDR1 MGHRA and CDR2 YSYEKL come from the germline V gene. The CDR3 is 13 amino acids. Trimming removed 5 bases from V and 4 bases from J, with 11 bases in between. This chain's CDR3 is CASSFGDATEAFF. In nucleotides, the CDR3 is TGCGCCAGCAGCTTCGGGGATGCCACTGAAGCTTTCTTT.

The gene calls are TRBV6-5 and TRBJ2-2, with 11 nucleotides matching TRBD2. The CDR3 contains 15 residues. The J segment lost 5 bases and the V segment lost 9 bases, leaving 8 bases of the junction unmatched. CDR1 is MNHEY and CDR2 is SVGAGI in the germline V gene. CDR3 sequence: CASCDGTSGTGELFF. CDR3 bases: TGTGCCAGTTGCGACGGGACTAGCGGAACCGGGGAGCTGTTTTTT.

J is TRBJ2-2 and V is TRBV7-9, with D possibly matching TRBD2 (5 bases). V lost 6 bases and J 0 bases, leaving 11 bases between the germline ends. The CDR3 consists of 15 residues. CDR1 SEHNR and CDR2 FQNEAQ come from the germline V gene (reference sequence). CDR3 DNA sequence: TGTGCCAGCAGGCGGGCGGCAACGAACACCGGGGAGCTGTTTTTT. Translating it yields CASRRAATNTGELFF.

The chain employs TRBV29-1 and TRBJ2-1, with 10 bases lining up with TRBD2. V was clipped by 6 bases and J by 6 bases; unmatched bases: 8. The length of the CDR3 is 14 residues. The germline V gene encodes CDR1 SQVTM and CDR2 ANQGSEA. The CDR3 region is CSVAAGGPGNEQFF. The CDR3 DNA follows: TGCAGCGTAGCAGCGGGGGGGCCCGGCAATGAGCAGTTCTTC.

As regards this clone: Other nucleotide sequences from this sample produce the same CDR3. The chain carries TRBV5-1 and TRBJ1-4; D is ambiguous. Trimming removed 0 bases from V and 4 bases from J, with 4 bases in between. The CDR3 covers 13 residues. Looked up from germline, CDR1 is SGHRS and CDR2 is YFSETQ. CDR3 DNA: TGCGCCAGCAGCTTGGGGCGTAATGAAAAACTGTTTTTT. Its translation: CASSLGRNEKLFF.

The chain uses TRBV28 and TRBJ1-2, with D unresolved. CDR3 length: 11 amino acids. The V and J ends lost 3 bases and 2 bases respectively, with 1 base between them. Germline V gene lookup returns CDR1 MDHEN and CDR2 SYDVKM. The CDR3, as DNA: TGTGCCAGCAGTTTGAACTATGGCTACACCTTC. Protein: CASSLNYGYTF.

The table lists this clone with a few counts. This chain uses TRBV5-6 with TRBJ2-3; the D gene is possibly TRBD2 (5 bases). Trimming shortened V by 4 bases and J by 1 base, and 16 bases separated the two germline ends. Germline CDR1 and CDR2: SGHDT and YYEEEE. The CDR3 contains 16 residues. This chain's CDR3 is CASSLPGGLGTDTQYF. In DNA form, the CDR3 reads TGTGCCAGCAGCCTCCCGGGTGGACTCGGCACAGATACGCAGTATTTT.

This clone ranks as medium-sized. CDR3 protein: CASSIRNRIYEQYF. CDR3 nucleotides: TGTGCCAGTAGTATTAGGAACAGAATCTACGAGCAGTACTTC. The chain carries TRBV19 and TRBJ2-7; D remains unclear. Trimming took off 3 bases at V and 3 bases at J, with 12 bases between the two ends. Germline lookup yields CDR1 LNHDA and CDR2 SQIVND (reference sequence). This CDR3 is built from 14 residues.

The chain links TRBV7-2 to TRBJ1-5, with D possibly TRBD1 on 5 matching bases. Germline values: CDR1 SGHTA, CDR2 FQGNSA. The CDR3 has 16 amino acids. V was clipped by 2 bases and J by 5 bases, with 16 bases between them. The CDR3 DNA sequence: TGTGCCAGCAGCTTATTCGGGGGTTGGATATATCAGCCCCAGCATTTT. Its translation is CASSLFGGWIYQPQHF.

There are a few counts of this clone. The chain joins TRBV19 to TRBJ2-1, with 12 bases identical to TRBD2. The trim removed 8 bases at V and 5 bases at J, leaving 1 base unmatched. Germline V CDR1 and CDR2: LNHDA, SQIVND (reference sequence). The CDR3 covers 13 residues. The CDR3, as DNA: TGTGCCAGTGGACTAGCGGGAAACAATGAGCAGTTCTTC. This translates into CASGLAGNNEQFF.

The chain carries TRBV6-5 and TRBJ1-1; no firm D call. V lost 4 bases and J 5 bases, leaving 11 bases between the germline ends. Germline V gene data show CDR1 as MNHEY and CDR2 as SVGAGI. This CDR3 is built from 13 residues. The DNA for the CDR3 is TGTGCCAGCAGTTGGGGTTTGATGACTGAAGCTTTCTTT. Its protein product is CASSWGLMTEAFF.

The chain links TRBV12-5 to TRBJ2-5, with D hard to call. The CDR3 is 14 amino acids. Germline V gene sequence: CDR1 LGHNT, CDR2 FRNRAP. With 8 bases removed from V and 1 base from J, the gap between germline ends came to 14 bases. CDR3 amino acids: CASSARAIQETQYF. CDR3 nucleotides: TGTGCTAGTAGCGCCCGAGCGATCCAAGAGACCCAGTACTTC.

Note on this clone: Other DNA sequences in this specimen translate into the identical CDR3. The gene calls are TRBV5-4 and TRBJ1-2; no clear D gene. The V gene's germline CDR1 is SGHNT and CDR2 YYREEE (reference sequence). The CDR3 is 13 residues long. The V gene lost 0 bases and the J gene lost 4 bases, with 7 bases spanning the gap. In DNA form, the CDR3 reads TGTGCCAGCAGCTTGGTCGGGGTCTATGGCTACACCTTC. Translated: CASSLVGVYGYTF.

V usage is TRBV11-2 and J usage is TRBJ2-7; 11 nucleotides line up with TRBD1. Trimming cost V 7 bases and J 4 bases; bases outside gene matches: 6. The germline CDR1 and CDR2 sequences are SGHAT and FQNNGV. This CDR3 comprises 14 residues. CDR3 DNA sequence: TGTGCCAGCAATCCGGACAGGGGGCGTTACGAGCAGTACTTC. This codes for CASNPDRGRYEQYF.

The V call is TRBV6-1, the J call TRBJ2-3, with 12 bases identical to TRBD2. Losses at the gene ends were 6 bases for V and 2 bases for J; bases not matched to a gene: 3. Per the germline V gene, CDR1 is MNHNS and CDR2 is SASEGT. The CDR3 has 15 residues. CDR3 in DNA: TGTGCCAGCAGCGGACTAGCGGGGTACACAGATACGCAGTATTTT. This translates into CASSGLAGYTDTQYF.

V is TRBV5-5 and J is TRBJ1-6, with D uncertain. This CDR3 contains 13 residues. CDR1 and CDR2 (germline): SGHKS, YYEKEE (reference sequence). V gave up 1 base and J gave up 5 bases, with 4 bases separating them. The CDR3 nucleotides are TGTGCCAGCAGCTTGAAGGATAATTCACCCCTCCACTTT. It specifies CASSLKDNSPLHF. The variable domain in full, with the rest retrieved from reference TRBV5-5 and TRBJ1-6, is DAGVTQSPTHLIKTRGQQVTLRCSPISGHKSVSWYQQVLGQGPQFIFQYYEKEERGRGNFPDRFSARQFPNYSSELNVNALLLGDSALYLCASSLKDNSPLHFGNGTRLTVT.